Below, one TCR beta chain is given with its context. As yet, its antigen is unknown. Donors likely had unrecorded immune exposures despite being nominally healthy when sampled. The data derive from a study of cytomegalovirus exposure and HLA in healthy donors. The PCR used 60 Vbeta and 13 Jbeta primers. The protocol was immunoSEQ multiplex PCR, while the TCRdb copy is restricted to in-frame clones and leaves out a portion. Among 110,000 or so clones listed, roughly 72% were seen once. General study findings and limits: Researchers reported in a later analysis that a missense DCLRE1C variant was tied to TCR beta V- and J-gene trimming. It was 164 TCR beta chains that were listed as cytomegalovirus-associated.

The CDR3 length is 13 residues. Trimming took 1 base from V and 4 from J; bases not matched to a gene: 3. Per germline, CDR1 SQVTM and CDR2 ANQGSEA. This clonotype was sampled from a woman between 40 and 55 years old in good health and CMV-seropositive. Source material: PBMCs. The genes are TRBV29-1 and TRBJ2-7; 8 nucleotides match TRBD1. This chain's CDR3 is CSVEVQGAYEQYF. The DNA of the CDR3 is TGCAGCGTTGAAGTTCAGGGGGCTTACGAGCAGTACTTC.